What follows is one T cell receptor (beta chain) and its context. Its antigen remains unidentified. Assay used: immunoSEQ multiplex PCR; TCRdb lists only in-frame clones, some missing. The profile covers around 55,000 clones, with roughly 76% appearing a single time and 15% to 20% taken by the ten largest. This sample was included in a study of vaccination effects on CD4 cells after COVID-19. Study details: All study participants received two doses of BNT162b2 or mRNA-1273 vaccine.

Study-level results: Convalescent patients were few in the study, and early post-infection timepoints were absent.

Viral peptide pool expansion of antigen-specific CD4+ T cells preceded sequencing in the ViraFEST assay. A 10-day culture period preceded the isolation of CD4+ T cells. Among the vaccine recipients, none had a prior SARS-CoV-2 infection, and nucleocapsid antibodies were negative. Germline CDR1 is SGHDT and CDR2 is YYEEEE. The CDR3 is 14 residues long. With V trimmed by 2 bases and J by 3 bases, 4 bases remained unmatched. The input for sequencing was CD4+ T cells from PBMCs cultured with SARS-CoV-2 spike peptides, taken before COVID-19 vaccination. The source is a human donor who received a COVID-19 vaccine. This chain connects TRBV5-6 to TRBJ1-1; TRBD1 matches at 7 bases. CDR3: CASSFRGRYTEAFF. DNA of the CDR3: TGTGCCAGCAGCTTCAGGGGGAGATACACTGAAGCTTTCTTT.